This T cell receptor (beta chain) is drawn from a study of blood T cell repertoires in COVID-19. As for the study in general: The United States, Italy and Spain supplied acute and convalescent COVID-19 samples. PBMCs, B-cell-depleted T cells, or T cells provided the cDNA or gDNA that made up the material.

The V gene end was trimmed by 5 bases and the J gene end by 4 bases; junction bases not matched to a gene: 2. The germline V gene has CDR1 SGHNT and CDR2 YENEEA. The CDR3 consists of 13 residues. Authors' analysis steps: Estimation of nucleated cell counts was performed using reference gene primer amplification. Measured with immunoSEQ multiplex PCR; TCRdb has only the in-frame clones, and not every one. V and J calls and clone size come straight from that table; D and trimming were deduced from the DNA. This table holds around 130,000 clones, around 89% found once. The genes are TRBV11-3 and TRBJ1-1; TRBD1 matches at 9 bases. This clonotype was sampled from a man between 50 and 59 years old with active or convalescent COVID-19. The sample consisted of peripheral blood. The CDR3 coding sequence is TGTGCCAGCAGCGGGACAGGGAGCACTGAAGCTTTCTTT. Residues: CASSGTGSTEAFF.